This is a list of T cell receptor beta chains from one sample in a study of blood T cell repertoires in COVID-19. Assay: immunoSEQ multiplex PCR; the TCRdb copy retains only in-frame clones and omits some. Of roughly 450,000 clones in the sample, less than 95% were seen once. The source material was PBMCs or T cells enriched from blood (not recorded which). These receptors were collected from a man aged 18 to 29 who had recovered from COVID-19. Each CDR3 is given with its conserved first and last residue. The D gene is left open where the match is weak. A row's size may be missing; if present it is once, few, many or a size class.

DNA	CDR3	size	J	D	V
TGTGCCAGCAGCGCAGGGTGGACAGGGTTAGGGGGAGCTTTCTTT	CASSAGWTGLGGAFF	-	TRBJ1-1	TRBD1	TRBV6-5
TGTGCCAGCAGTTTTCTGGCGGGAGGGTCCGATGAGCAGTTCTTC	CASSFLAGGSDEQFF	-	TRBJ2-1	TRBD2	TRBV27
TGTGCCAGCAGCGTTACCGGACTAGCCGATACGCAGTATTTT	CASSVTGLADTQYF	-	TRBJ2-3	TRBD2	TRBV2
TGTGCCAGCAGCCCGACCTCTTTACAGGGGAGTTTGGCCGGGGAGCTGTTTTTT	CASSPTSLQGSLAGELFF	-	TRBJ2-2	TRBD1	TRBV3-1/TRBV3-2
TGTGCCAGCTCCCTTGGGACAGCCGGGGATGAGCAGTTCTTC	CASSLGTAGDEQFF	-	TRBJ2-1	TRBD1	TRBV18
TGTGCCAGCAGCCCCCAGGGAGGGGTAGTCTATGGCTACACCTTC	CASSPQGGVVYGYTF	-	TRBJ1-2	-	TRBV9
TGTGCCAGCAGCTTAGACTACGGGGAAAAACTGTTTTTT	CASSLDYGEKLFF	-	TRBJ1-4	-	TRBV7-2
TGTGCCTGGGCCGAGGAGAGCAATCAGCCCCAGCATTTT	CAWAEESNQPQHF	once	TRBJ1-5	-	TRBV30
TGTGCCAGCAGCTCTCAGCGGACAGTTGGATACGAGCAGTACTTC	CASSSQRTVGYEQYF	-	TRBJ2-7	-	TRBV11-2
TGCGCCAGCAGCCAAGCCTCAGGGATCGACGAGCAGTACTTC	CASSQASGIDEQYF	-	TRBJ2-7	-	TRBV4-1
TGTGCCAGCAGCCCGGGGGCAGGGGGCGGAGAGACCCAGTACTTC	CASSPGAGGGETQYF	-	TRBJ2-5	TRBD1	TRBV9
TGTGCCAGCAGTGGTAGGGGCTTCTCCTACGAGCAGTACTTC	CASSGRGFSYEQYF	-	TRBJ2-7	-	TRBV27
TGTGCCACCAGCAGAAATACTATGAACACTGAAGCTTTCTTT	CATSRNTMNTEAFF	-	TRBJ1-1	-	TRBV15
TGCGCCAGCAGCTTGGGGGGGACAGCCCAATCATCTCCCCAGCATTTT	CASSLGGTAQSSPQHF	-	TRBJ1-5	TRBD1	TRBV5-1
TGTGCCAGCAGTGTGGGCCAGGGAACCGGATATGGCTACACCTTC	CASSVGQGTGYGYTF	-	TRBJ1-2	-	TRBV2
TGTGCCTGGAGTTGGGACAGTTTTAACTATGGCTACACCTTC	CAWSWDSFNYGYTF	-	TRBJ1-2	TRBD1	TRBV30
TGTGCCAGCAGTTCCCTGGGACAGAGCAATCAGCCCCAGCATTTT	CASSSLGQSNQPQHF	-	TRBJ1-5	TRBD1	TRBV28
TGTGCCAGCAGTTATGAAGGGGGCAACCAGCCCCAGCATTTT	CASSYEGGNQPQHF	-	TRBJ1-5	TRBD1	TRBV6-2/TRBV6-3
TGTGCCAGCAGCTCCCGGCGGGCCTCCAATGAGCAGTTCTTC	CASSSRRASNEQFF	-	TRBJ2-1	-	TRBV7-8
TGTGCCAGCAGCGTCACTACAGGGCAGTCTGGAAACACCATATATTTT	CASSVTTGQSGNTIYF	-	TRBJ1-3	-	TRBV9
TGTGCCTGGATCGCCCCGGGAAGCCCTAACTATGGCTACACCTTC	CAWIAPGSPNYGYTF	-	TRBJ1-2	-	TRBV30
TGCAGTGCTAGTCGTGGGCGGAACAGGGGGAACACTGAAGCTTTCTTT	CSASRGRNRGNTEAFF	-	TRBJ1-1	TRBD1	TRBV20-1
TGCGCCAGCAGCCTGGGACAGAAGAACACTGAAGCTTTCTTT	CASSLGQKNTEAFF	-	TRBJ1-1	TRBD1	TRBV5-1
TGTGCCAGCAGCTTAGTGTCTAGTAAGACGAACACCGGGGAGCTGTTTTTT	CASSLVSSKTNTGELFF	-	TRBJ2-2	-	TRBV11-2
TGTGCCAGCAGCTTTATAGAATTGGTCACAGATACGCAGTATTTT	CASSFIELVTDTQYF	-	TRBJ2-3	-	TRBV7-9
TGTGCCAGCAGTTCCCCTGGACTAGCGCGCACAGATACGCAGTATTTT	CASSSPGLARTDTQYF	-	TRBJ2-3	TRBD2	TRBV28
TGTGCCAGCACCGCCGGGGTCACCGGGGAGCTGTTTTTT	CASTAGVTGELFF	-	TRBJ2-2	-	TRBV6-5
TGTGCCAGCCGGGGGGGACCCTACACTGAAGCTTTCTTT	CASRGGPYTEAFF	-	TRBJ1-1	-	TRBV27
TGTGCCAGCAGTGTCAGGACAGGGCACTACGAGCAGTACTTC	CASSVRTGHYEQYF	-	TRBJ2-7	TRBD1	TRBV2
TGTGCCAGCAGCGTAGGTAGCGGGAGCACCAGCGAGCAGTTCTTC	CASSVGSGSTSEQFF	-	TRBJ2-1	TRBD2	TRBV9
TGCAGCGTTGACAAGACAGGCTATGGCTACACCTTC	CSVDKTGYGYTF	once	TRBJ1-2	-	TRBV29-1
TGTGCCAGCAGCCAAGAGACAGCCGTGGATACGCAGTATTTT	CASSQETAVDTQYF	once	TRBJ2-3	-	TRBV14
TGTGCCAGTAGTAAAGGGGCCTTCGGGACAGGGGGTAGTAGGAACACTGAAGCTTTCTTT	CASSKGAFGTGGSRNTEAFF	-	TRBJ1-1	TRBD1	TRBV19
TGTGCCATCAGTGAAGAACCGGGACTAGCGGGGGTATACAATGAGCAGTTCTTC	CAISEEPGLAGVYNEQFF	-	TRBJ2-1	TRBD2	TRBV10-3
TGTGCCAGCAGCCAAACTGGACAGGGTATGGGCAATCAGCCCCAGCATTTT	CASSQTGQGMGNQPQHF	-	TRBJ1-5	TRBD1	TRBV3-1/TRBV3-2
TGTGCCAGCAGCTTAGGGACAGCAACTAATGAAAAACTGTTTTTT	CASSLGTATNEKLFF	-	TRBJ1-4	-	TRBV7-2
TGTGCTAGTGCCCCACAGGGTCTAGGAAACACCATATATTTT	CASAPQGLGNTIYF	-	TRBJ1-3	-	TRBV12-5
TGTGCCAGCAGTGAAGAGGCAGGGTGGAGCACTGAAGCTTTCTTT	CASSEEAGWSTEAFF	-	TRBJ1-1	-	TRBV6-1
TGTGCCAGCAGCCCGCGGGGAGGAGAAGGTTATGAAAAACTGTTTTTT	CASSPRGGEGYEKLFF	-	TRBJ1-4	-	TRBV9
TGTGCCAGCAGTGAGACCGGACAGGCTACCAGTGACGTCCACTTT	CASSETGQATSDVHF	-	TRBJ1-6	TRBD1	TRBV9
TGCGCCAGCAGCCAAGGGCCACAGTCGAACTATGGCTACACCTTC	CASSQGPQSNYGYTF	once	TRBJ1-2	-	TRBV4-1
TGTGCCACCAGCCGCCAGTTACAGGGATCGTCCCAGCCCCAGCATTTT	CATSRQLQGSSQPQHF	-	TRBJ1-5	-	TRBV15
TGTGCCAGCACCGGGGTCCCCTATAATTCACCCCTCCACTTT	CASTGVPYNSPLHF	-	TRBJ1-6	-	TRBV28
TGTGCCAGCAGTCTCCGACAGGGCTACGAGCAGTACTTC	CASSLRQGYEQYF	-	TRBJ2-7	TRBD1	TRBV28
TGCGCCAGCAGCCGAGGGGGAGAGACCATATATTTT	CASSRGGETIYF	-	TRBJ1-3	-	TRBV5-1
TGTGCCAGCAGTCTACAGGGGGCAGGCAATCAGCCCCAGCATTTT	CASSLQGAGNQPQHF	once	TRBJ1-5	TRBD1	TRBV28
TGTGCCAGCAGCCAAGTTTATCTGGAGCAGTACTTC	CASSQVYLEQYF	-	TRBJ2-7	-	TRBV3-1/TRBV3-2
TGTGCCAGCAGCTTAGGTGGCTCGACTAGCGGGGACTACACCGGGGAGCTGTTTTTT	CASSLGGSTSGDYTGELFF	few	TRBJ2-2	TRBD2	TRBV11-3
TGTGCCAGCATCTCGGGGGGTCTCACCGGGGAGCTGTTTTTT	CASISGGLTGELFF	-	TRBJ2-2	TRBD2	TRBV5-8
TGTGCCAGCAGATATCTGGACAGGATGGCTTTCTTT	CASRYLDRMAFF	-	TRBJ1-1	TRBD1	TRBV12-3/TRBV12-4
TGTGCCAGCAGCCTACCGGGACTCCAAGCTTTCTTT	CASSLPGLQAFF	-	TRBJ1-1	-	TRBV11-2
TGTGCCAGCATGAATTCTTTGTGGGACAGAAATAATTCACCCCTCCACTTT	CASMNSLWDRNNSPLHF	-	TRBJ1-6	TRBD1	TRBV2
TGTGCCAGCAGTTATGCCAGGTTGAACACTGAAGCTTTCTTT	CASSYARLNTEAFF	-	TRBJ1-1	-	TRBV6-5
TGTGCCAGCTCTCGGGCCGGGGGCGAGCAGTACTTC	CASSRAGGEQYF	-	TRBJ2-7	-	TRBV28